This T cell receptor (beta chain) was captured in a study of blood T cells in healthy people across ages. The study's findings and limits: More naive CD4+ cells and higher diversity were found in long-lived than in aged donors. The fall in TCR beta diversity per million T cells was roughly linear with age.

Comment on this clonotype: The target antigen is unknown.

A J-beta primer mix and a sample-barcoded 5' primer were used in a second PCR of roughly 7 to 12 cycles. The template-switch adaptor, which had 12 random nucleotides, put a tag on each cDNA molecule. One entry per CDR3 protein results from TCRdb running MiXCR on the 5' RACE reads. The table lists 1.5 million or so distinct CDR3 sequences, approximately 40% of them singletons. Total RNA amounts of at least 5 micrograms were extracted per sample. Sequencing was done on a sample of blood. The TCR was taken from a woman between 18 and 29 years old in good health.

CDR3 nucleotide sequence: TGTGCCAGCAGTTACTCGGGTACAGGGGGCTTCAATGAGCAGTTCTTC. This sequence encodes CASSYSGTGGFNEQFF. This sequence joins TRBV6-5 and TRBJ2-1; 9 positions agree with TRBD1. Germline CDR1 reads MNHEY; CDR2 reads SVGAGI. The CDR3 spans 16 residues. The J segment lost 6 bases and the V segment lost 0 bases, leaving 6 bases of the junction unmatched.